One TCR beta chain is described in this entry. The data originate from a study of blood T cell repertoires in COVID-19. Study background: The cDNA or gDNA used as material had been derived from T cells, B-cell-depleted T cells, or PBMCs.

The CDR3 runs to 13 residues. The V gene lost 3 bases and the J gene lost 4 bases, with 11 bases spanning the gap. Germline-derived CDR1 and CDR2 are SGHRS and YFSETQ. As handled by the study authors: Reference gene primer amplification yielded estimated nucleated cell counts. Measured with immunoSEQ multiplex PCR; TCRdb has only the in-frame clones, and not every one. For V, J and clone size, that table is used; D and trimming come from the DNA. The sample holds roughly 120,000 clones, about 80% seen once. The genes are TRBV5-1 and TRBJ2-7; possibly TRBD1 for D (6 bases). The receptor comes from a man aged 65 to 85 with active or convalescent COVID-19. Sample: peripheral blood. The CDR3 sequence is CASSSAQGYEQYF. In DNA, the CDR3 is TGCGCCAGCAGCTCTGCACAGGGTTACGAGCAGTACTTC.